These 5 T cell receptor beta chains originate from one sample sequenced in a study of Graves' ophthalmopathy and Graves' hyperthyroidism. The TCR beta CDR3 regions underwent amplification from RNA transcripts. In the first round, RT-PCR was carried out with HTBI primers, and a multiplex PCR formed the second round. A single record per CDR3 protein comes from TCRdb applying MiXCR to the multiplex PCR reads. Of some 380,000 distinct CDR3 sequences detected, over 15% appear once; the ten largest clones hold 5.5% to 7%. Sequenced material: peripheral blood. The source is a woman in her late teens or twenties with stable Graves' hyperthyroidism.

This clonotype was found many times. V and J are TRBV11-2 and TRBJ2-2, with D unresolved. This CDR3 has 12 amino acids. Trimming shortened V by 3 bases and J by 6 bases, and 5 bases separated the two germline ends. Germline V lookup: CDR1 SGHAT, CDR2 FQNNGV. The CDR3 DNA reads as TGTGCCAGCAGCTTCTCTGCCGGGGAGCTGTTTTTT. It translates to CASSFSAGELFF.

In its sample, this clonotype was seen many times. The chain carries TRBV14 and TRBJ1-2; TRBD1 aligns across 11 bases. There are 19 residues in the CDR3. Losses at the gene ends were 4 bases for V and 3 bases for J; bases not matched to a gene: 16. Germline-derived CDR1 and CDR2 are SGHDN and FVKESK. In DNA, the CDR3 is TGTGCCAGCAGCCCCCACCCTTACCAGGACAGGGGGCACCACTATGGCTACACCTTC. It translates to CASSPHPYQDRGHHYGYTF.

The rearrangement joins TRBV15 to TRBJ1-6; D call uncertain. Trimming took 2 bases from V and 5 from J, leaving 10 bases between them. The germline V gene has CDR1 LNHNV and CDR2 YYDKDF (reference sequence). The CDR3 consists of 15 residues. The chain's CDR3 is CATSRLGNNNSPLHF. The CDR3 DNA reads as TGTGCCACCAGCAGACTCGGGAATAATAATTCACCCCTCCACTTT.

This chain connects TRBV7-9 to TRBJ2-7, with D hard to call. CDR3 size: 14 residues. The ends were cut back, 1 base at V and 3 bases at J, with 10 bases in the middle. CDR1 is SEHNR, CDR2 FQNEAQ, per germline (reference sequence). Here the CDR3 reads CASSLEVTRYEQYF. The CDR3, as DNA: TGTGCCAGCAGCTTAGAGGTGACACGCTACGAGCAGTACTTC.

Ten or more counts support this clonotype. This chain uses TRBV7-3 with TRBJ1-6, with 9 positions matching TRBD1. V shed 4 bases and J 9 bases; nucleotides not matched to a gene: 7. The CDR3 extends over 15 amino acids. Germline CDR1 reads SGHTA; CDR2 reads FQGTGA. Here the CDR3 DNA reads TGTGCCAGCAGCTCCGGGGGACAGGGTTTTTCACCCCTCCACTTT. Protein sequence: CASSSGGQGFSPLHF.